These T cell receptor beta chains were read from a single sample in a study of beta chain features in type 1 diabetes. Here immunoSEQ multiplex PCR was the method, and the copy in TCRdb shows in-frame clones only, minus some. The data contain 250,000 or so clones, around 68% of them seen just once; the ten biggest clones take up around 0.05%. The sequencing sample was made of naive CD4+ T cells from blood. These receptors came from a man aged 25-45 years in good health. The CDR3 runs from the conserved cysteine through the conserved F or W. The D gene is left open where the match is weak. The size entry is marked missing in some rows and otherwise reads once, few, many or a size class.

D,size,J,V,DNA,CDR3
TRBD1,.,TRBJ2-5,TRBV6-5,TGTGCCAGCAGTCTGGGACAGGCGTACCAAGAGACCCAGTACTTC,CASSLGQAYQETQYF
.,.,TRBJ2-5,TRBV30,TGTGCCTGGAGTTTCCGGGGAGGCGAGACCCAGTACTTC,CAWSFRGGETQYF
.,few,TRBJ2-4,TRBV4-2,TGTGCCAGCAGCTACTGGGGACTCCGGGACATTCAGTACTTC,CASSYWGLRDIQYF
.,.,TRBJ2-6,TRBV7-9,TGTGCCACTACGGAGTCCGGGGCCAACGTCCTGACTTTC,CATTESGANVLTF
TRBD2,.,TRBJ2-1,TRBV29-1,TGCAGCGTACTCGGACTAGCGGGAGAAAAGGAGCAGTTCTTC,CSVLGLAGEKEQFF
.,once,TRBJ2-5,TRBV10-3,TGTGCCATCAGTGTGGGACAAGAGACCCAGTACTTC,CAISVGQETQYF
.,.,TRBJ2-2,TRBV29-1,TGCAGCGTGGGCAGGGTGTCCGGGACCGGGGAGCTGTTTTTT,CSVGRVSGTGELFF
.,.,TRBJ2-7,TRBV9,TGTGCCAGCAGTATAGGCCCCGTGGACGAGCAGTACTTC,CASSIGPVDEQYF
TRBD2,.,TRBJ2-2,TRBV30,TGTGCCTGGAGAGGACTAGCGGGCGGGGAGCTGTTTTTT,CAWRGLAGGELFF
.,.,TRBJ2-7,TRBV7-2,TGTGCCAGCAGCTTAGCGTCGGGGCCAGGCGAGCAGTACTTC,CASSLASGPGEQYF
TRBD2,.,TRBJ2-3,TRBV11-2,TGTGCCAGCAGCGCCGGGAGGGCCTACGCAGATACGCAGTATTTT,CASSAGRAYADTQYF
.,.,TRBJ1-1,TRBV28,TGTGCCAGCAGTCCCCTGCGGACTGAAGCTTTCTTT,CASSPLRTEAFF
TRBD1,.,TRBJ2-2,TRBV30,TGTGCGCGACAGGGGCTGTTTAGGACCGGGGAGCTGTTTTTT,CARQGLFRTGELFF
TRBD1,few,TRBJ2-1,TRBV19,TGTGCCAGTAGTATGGACAGGGGGCTTCGCAATGAGCAGTTCTTC,CASSMDRGLRNEQFF
TRBD1,.,TRBJ2-1,TRBV29-1,TGCAGCGCCCGGTCGTGGGACAGGGTAAGGCACAATGAGCAGTTCTTC,CSARSWDRVRHNEQFF
.,.,TRBJ1-2,TRBV6-4,TGTGCCAGCAGTGACTCGCGGCAGGGCAACTATGGCTACACCTTC,CASSDSRQGNYGYTF
.,.,TRBJ1-5,TRBV19,TGTGCCAGTAGTATCCCCCCGTTCAATCAGCCCCAGCATTTT,CASSIPPFNQPQHF
.,.,TRBJ2-5,TRBV23-1,TGCGCCAGCATTCTTAGAGCCTACCTCGAGGCGGAGACCCAGTACTTC,CASILRAYLEAETQYF